This TCR beta chain was found in a study of CD8 T cells in Susac syndrome. Sequencing of TCR beta drew on CD8+ and CD4+ T cells from blood. Those who served as multiple sclerosis controls were treatment-naive patients with stable or active relapsing-remitting disease. This clonotype has a single count. The CDR3 runs 14 residues. Germline V gene lookup returns CDR1 MNHEY and CDR2 SMNVEV (reference sequence). With 3 bases removed from V and 7 bases from J, the gap between germline ends came to 13 bases. RNA was extracted with the RNeasy kit, and a quantity of roughly 0.5 to 1 ug was reverse transcribed using random hexamers. The amplification used immunoSEQ multiplex PCR on TCR beta CDR3; it spanned 54 Vbeta and 13 Jbeta. TCRdb analysed the immunoSEQ multiplex PCR reads with MiXCR anew, one entry per CDR3 protein. The data contain tens of thousands of distinct CDR3 sequences, roughly 93% of them singletons.

The V call is TRBV27, the J call TRBJ2-1; D perhaps matches TRBD2 (6 bases). The TCR sequence derives from a human donor with multiple sclerosis. Source material: CD8+ T cells from PBMCs. The CDR3 here is CASSFRDWSNEQFF. Here the CDR3 DNA reads TGTGCCAGCAGTTTCCGGGACTGGTCTAATGAGCAGTTCTTC.